Below, 32 T cell receptor beta chains from the same sample are listed, as sequenced in a study of T cell responses to AZD1222 COVID-19 vaccine (dated by TCRdb to 2020 to 2022). The method behind the library was the immunoSEQ multiplex PCR assay. This is the immuneACCESS table as TCRdb keeps it, with only in-frame sequences that have V and J called. A part of the clones is gone; compared with another copy, unresolved V genes explain less than half, and the rest is unexplained. Present in this sample are roughly 120,000 clones, 85% to 90% of which were seen just once. About 3.3% of the sample is taken by the ten largest. This specimen's time point label, per the study, means: about 28 days (+/-7) after the second vaccine dose. This specimen was peripheral blood, taken 28 days after the second AZD1222 dose. These receptors came from an adult who received the AZD1222 COVID-19 vaccine.

The J gene is TRBJ1-4, the V gene TRBV10-3; D gene unclear. There are 16 residues in the CDR3. Germline CDR1 is ENHRY and CDR2 is SYGVKD. V was shortened by 0 bases and J by 3 bases, with 11 bases between the two germline ends. The CDR3 protein is CAISESARPPNEKLFF. The CDR3 nucleotides are TGTGCCATCAGTGAGTCGGCGAGACCTCCTAATGAAAAACTGTTTTTT.

The chain carries TRBV11-2 and TRBJ2-1; 10 bases map to TRBD2. With V trimmed by 5 bases and J by 2 bases, 6 bases remained unmatched. This CDR3 is built from 16 residues. CDR1 SGHAT and CDR2 FQNNGV come from the germline V gene. The chain's CDR3 is CASSPLAGAPYNEQFF. The DNA for the CDR3 is TGTGCCAGCAGCCCCCTAGCGGGGGCGCCCTACAATGAGCAGTTCTTC. Supplemented by reference TRBV11-2 and TRBJ2-1, the full variable domain reads EAGVAQSPRYKIIEKRQSVAFWCNPISGHATLYWYQQILGQGPKLLIQFQNNGVVDDSQLPKDRFSAERLKGVDSTLKIQPAKLEDSAVYLCASSPLAGAPYNEQFFGPGTRLTVL.

The chain employs TRBV28 and TRBJ2-7; D possibly corresponds to TRBD2 (6 bases). The CDR3 has 15 residues. Trimming stripped 4 bases from V and 3 bases from J, with 16 bases between. The germline CDR1 and CDR2 sequences are MDHEN and SYDVKM. The CDR3 DNA is TGTGCCAGCAGTTCGCTAGCGTGGGGTCTCTACGAGCAGTACTTC. Translation: CASSSLAWGLYEQYF.

This clone was counted only a few times. The chain is built from TRBV4-3 and TRBJ2-1; TRBD2 matches 11 bases. The V and J ends lost 1 base and 9 bases, in that order; junction bases with no gene match: 14. The CDR3 is 18 amino acids. Germline V gene data show CDR1 as LGHNA and CDR2 as YSLEER. The CDR3 region has the DNA TGCGCCAGCAGCCAAGGATATTCCGGGACTAGCGGACCAGGTGAGCAGTTCTTC. This encodes CASSQGYSGTSGPGEQFF.

V usage is TRBV6-4 and J usage is TRBJ2-3; 8 bases are shared with TRBD2. With V trimmed by 6 bases and J by 2 bases, 1 base remained unmatched. The CDR3 contains 13 residues. Looked up from germline, CDR1 is MRHNA and CDR2 is SNTAGT. In DNA, the CDR3 is TGTGCCAGCAGCGGGGGGGCCACAGATACGCAGTATTTT. This sequence encodes CASSGGATDTQYF.

J is TRBJ2-1 and V is TRBV10-3; 10 bases match TRBD2. Trimming at V came to 10 bases and at J to 5 bases, leaving 8 bases not matched to a gene. The germline gives CDR1 ENHRY, CDR2 SYGVKD. This CDR3 contains 14 residues. CDR3 sequence reads: CATGLAEVDNEQFF. DNA of the CDR3: TGTGCCACCGGACTAGCGGAGGTCGACAATGAGCAGTTCTTC.

The chain uses TRBV9 and TRBJ1-2; D might be TRBD1 (6 bases). Trimming shortened V by 0 bases and J by 4 bases, and 13 bases separated the two germline ends. Germline V gives CDR1 SGDLS, CDR2 YYNGEE. This CDR3 is 15 amino acids long. CDR3 DNA sequence: TGTGCCAGCAGCGTAGATGGGGGGCTCGGCTATGGCTACACCTTC. This sequence encodes CASSVDGGLGYGYTF.

V and J are TRBV11-2 and TRBJ1-5, with D possibly TRBD1 on 5 matching bases. The CDR3 length is 15 residues. V dropped 0 bases and J dropped 6 bases, with 12 bases sitting between them. The germline V gene has CDR1 SGHAT and CDR2 FQNNGV. The CDR3 sequence is CASSLDWGVGQPQHF. The CDR3 DNA follows: TGTGCCAGCAGCTTAGATTGGGGGGTGGGTCAGCCCCAGCATTTT.

The chain carries TRBV4-3 and TRBJ1-2; TRBD1 matches at 9 bases. Germline CDR1 and CDR2: LGHNA and YSLEER. This CDR3 is 14 amino acids long. V trimming: 4 bases; J trimming: 8 bases; junction bases outside the gene matches: 8. Here the CDR3 DNA reads TGCGCCAGCAGCCGGATCGACAGGGGGGGAGGCTACACCTTC. It translates to CASSRIDRGGGYTF.

This clone was counted a single time. Here the CDR3 DNA reads TGTGCCAGCAGCGACAGGGGGACTGAAGCTTTCTTT. Translated: CASSDRGTEAFF. The rearrangement links TRBV12-3 or TRBV12-4 to TRBJ1-1; 9 bases fit TRBD1. This CDR3 is 12 amino acids long. The J segment lost 5 bases and the V segment lost 6 bases, leaving 1 base of the junction unmatched.

The CDR3 DNA reads TGTGCCAGCAGCTTAGATCCGGGGGCGAGTGGCTACACCTTC. Translating gives CASSLDPGASGYTF. The chain is built from TRBV7-9 and TRBJ1-2; D perhaps matches TRBD1 (6 bases). The germline V and J ends were trimmed by 1 base and 7 bases, with 13 bases remaining between them. The CDR3 is 14 residues long. Germline V gene data show CDR1 as SEHNR and CDR2 as FQNEAQ (reference sequence).

This clone turned up a few times. Written as DNA, the CDR3 is TGTGCCAGCAGCTTCTTGGCCGGGAAAGGCACTGAAGCTTTCTTT. Protein sequence: CASSFLAGKGTEAFF. The rearrangement joins TRBV5-6 to TRBJ1-1; D call uncertain. Germline values: CDR1 SGHDT, CDR2 YYEEEE. This CDR3 is built from 15 residues. Trimming pared 2 bases from V and 4 bases from J, leaving 15 bases between.

This chain links TRBV7-2 with TRBJ1-5, with D hard to call. Trimming pared 2 bases from V and 3 bases from J, leaving 2 bases between. In germline, CDR1 is SGHTA, CDR2 FQGNSA. The CDR3 runs 12 residues. For the CDR3, the DNA is TGTGCCAGCAGCTTATTCAATCAGCCCCAGCATTTT. Its translation: CASSLFNQPQHF.

This rearrangement joins TRBV28 to TRBJ1-2; 11 bases fit TRBD1. The CDR3 runs to 15 residues. J lost 5 bases, V lost 6 bases, and 8 bases had no gene match. The germline V gene encodes CDR1 MDHEN and CDR2 SYDVKM. The CDR3 spells CASSQTGQGGYGYTF. CDR3 in DNA: TGTGCCAGCAGCCAAACGGGACAGGGGGGATATGGCTACACCTTC.

The rearrangement joins TRBV3-1 (or the pseudogene TRBV3-2) to TRBJ1-2; unclear D gene. The CDR3 extends over 14 amino acids. Per germline, CDR1 LGHDT and CDR2 YNNKEL (reference sequence). Deletions cut 0 bases from V and 3 bases from J, with 8 bases between. Here the CDR3 reads CASSQEPGYYGYTF. In nucleotides, the CDR3 is TGTGCCAGCAGCCAAGAGCCCGGATACTATGGCTACACCTTC.

This chain links TRBV11-2 with TRBJ2-5, with D possibly matching TRBD1 (6 bases). This CDR3 spans 14 amino acids. Germline V gives CDR1 SGHAT, CDR2 FQNNGV. With 3 bases removed from V and 4 bases from J, the gap between germline ends came to 12 bases. CDR3 nucleotide sequence: TGTGCCAGCAGCTTTGAGGGACATAGAGAGACCCAGTACTTC. Its protein product is CASSFEGHRETQYF.

The chain carries TRBV19 and TRBJ2-5; unclear D gene. This CDR3 spans 15 amino acids. Germline CDR1 reads LNHDA; CDR2 reads SQIVND (reference sequence). V shed 3 bases and J shed 0 bases, with 11 bases lying between them. CDR3 sequence: CASSIQSEYQETQYF. The CDR3 nucleotides read TGTGCCAGTAGTATTCAGTCAGAGTACCAAGAGACCCAGTACTTC.

The V and J genes are TRBV7-9 and TRBJ2-7; D is perhaps TRBD2 (5 bases). Trimming removed 2 bases at V and 2 bases at J, with 7 bases between. The CDR3 length is 13 residues. The V gene's germline CDR1 is SEHNR and CDR2 FQNEAQ (reference sequence). The CDR3, as DNA: TGTGCCAGCAGCTTATGGGAGACCTACGAGCAGTACTTC. Translating it yields CASSLWETYEQYF.

The chain uses TRBV18 and TRBJ1-3, with TRBD1 as a possible D gene (6 bases). Germline CDR1 KGHSH, CDR2 LQKENI. Deletions cut 3 bases from V and 2 bases from J, with 14 bases between. The length of the CDR3 is 16 residues. DNA for the CDR3: TGTGCCAGCTCACCGACGTTCTCAGGGGCTGGAAACACCATATATTTT. It is translated as CASSPTFSGAGNTIYF.

The CDR3 here is CASSSPPGTTSNYGYTF. CDR3 sequence (DNA): TGTGCCAGCAGCTCCCCCCCGGGGACAACATCTAACTATGGCTACACCTTC. The chain combines TRBV6-2 or TRBV6-3 with TRBJ1-2, with TRBD1 as a possible D gene (6 bases). With 6 bases removed from V and 0 bases from J, the gap between germline ends came to 20 bases. CDR1 and CDR2 (germline): MNHEY, SVGEGT. This CDR3 has 17 amino acids.

Only a few counts were recorded for this clone. The chain has TRBV9 and TRBJ1-1; TRBD1 agrees at 8 bases. CDR1 is SGDLS and CDR2 is YYNGEE in the germline V gene. The CDR3 covers 15 residues. The junction had 7 bases not matched to a gene; V was cut back by 3 bases and J by 3 bases. CDR3 in DNA: TGTGCCAGCAGCGAGACAACAGGGGGTTACACTGAAGCTTTCTTT. Translation: CASSETTGGYTEAFF.

The V call is TRBV5-1, the J call TRBJ1-3, with D possibly matching TRBD1 (6 bases). Trimming took 4 bases from V and 0 from J, leaving 11 bases between them. The CDR3 loop spans 15 amino acids. Per the germline V gene, CDR1 is SGHRS and CDR2 is YFSETQ. The DNA of the CDR3 is TGCGCCAGCAGCCCCGGGACACTCTCTGGAAACACCATATATTTT. This codes for CASSPGTLSGNTIYF.

V and J are TRBV3-1 (or the pseudogene TRBV3-2) and TRBJ2-5; TRBD2 agrees at 12 bases. CDR1 and CDR2 from the germline V gene are LGHDT and YNNKEL (reference sequence). This CDR3 has 17 amino acids. The J segment lost 4 bases and the V segment lost 1 base, leaving 7 bases of the junction unmatched. The CDR3 DNA reads TGTGCCAGCAGCCAAGTCGGGATGACTAGCGGGGGAGAGACCCAGTACTTC. Translated, it gives CASSQVGMTSGGETQYF.

The genes are TRBV25-1 and TRBJ1-5; perhaps TRBD1 as D (6 bases). CDR1 MGHDK and CDR2 SYGVNS come from the germline V gene. The CDR3 contains 14 residues. Trimming took off 6 bases at V and 5 bases at J, with 14 bases between the two ends. CDR3 nucleotides: TGTGCCAGCAGCAGGGGAGGCGGTTATCAGCCCCAGCATTTT. Residues: CASSRGGGYQPQHF.

J is TRBJ1-2 and V is TRBV28; D not resolved. This CDR3 comprises 12 residues. Trimming took off 2 bases at V and 7 bases at J, with 8 bases between the two ends. From germline, CDR1 is MDHEN and CDR2 SYDVKM. The CDR3 spells CASSLVAAGYTF. The CDR3 coding sequence is TGTGCCAGCAGTTTAGTGGCAGCTGGCTACACCTTC.

The chain has TRBV6-1 and TRBJ2-3, with 12 bases that match TRBD2. The CDR3 is 16 residues long. Per germline, CDR1 MNHNS and CDR2 SASEGT. The junction had 6 bases not matched to a gene; V was cut back by 4 bases and J by 4 bases. As DNA, the CDR3 is TGTGCCAGCAGTGCCAGACTAGCGGGAGTGTCAGATACGCAGTATTTT. Its protein product is CASSARLAGVSDTQYF.

This clone was detected only once. The V and J genes are TRBV19 and TRBJ1-6; TRBD1 agrees at 7 bases. The CDR3 is made up of 15 amino acids. The ends lost 6 bases at V and 7 bases at J; junction bases unmatched: 9. Germline V CDR1 and CDR2: LNHDA, SQIVND (reference sequence). In DNA, the CDR3 is TGTGCCAGTAGCGACAGGGAGGAATGGAATTCACCCCTCCACTTT. Translating it yields CASSDREEWNSPLHF.

The rearrangement links TRBV11-2 to TRBJ1-2, with TRBD1 matching 8 bases. Trimming cost V 5 bases and J 5 bases; bases outside gene matches: 10. Germline lookup yields CDR1 SGHAT and CDR2 FQNNGV. The CDR3 totals 15 residues. The CDR3 here is CASSHEPQGVYGYTF. CDR3 sequence (DNA): TGTGCCAGCAGCCATGAACCACAGGGGGTATATGGCTACACCTTC.

The gene calls are TRBV5-8 and TRBJ2-5; TRBD2 aligns across 9 bases. The length of the CDR3 is 16 residues. Trimming took 5 bases from V and 5 from J; bases not matched to a gene: 13. CDR1 and CDR2 from the germline V gene are SGHTS and YDEGEE. CDR3 DNA: TGTGCCAGCAGGCTTCACGCGGGGGGGCCGCGGGAGACCCAGTACTTC. Translating it yields CASRLHAGGPRETQYF. Combining the CDR3 with reference TRBV5-8 and TRBJ2-5 gives the whole variable domain EAGVTQSPTHLIKTRGQQATLRCSPISGHTSVYWYQQALGLGLQFLLWYDEGEERNRGNFPPRFSGRQFPNYSSELNVNALELEDSALYLCASRLHAGGPRETQYFGPGTRLLVL.

This clone was detected only once. The rearrangement joins TRBV21-1 to TRBJ2-7; the D call TRBD1 from the table was never checked on the DNA. TRBV21-1 is labeled a pseudogene. CDR3 length: 16 amino acids. CDR3 protein: CASSEAETGGVGEQYF. The CDR3 DNA sequence: TGTGCCAGCAGCGAGGCCGAAACAGGGGGAGTTGGCGAGCAGTACTTC.

The rearrangement joins TRBV7-9 to TRBJ1-1; possibly TRBD1 for D (5 bases). Looked up from germline, CDR1 is SEHNR and CDR2 is FQNEAQ (reference sequence). V was pared by 5 bases and J by 3 bases, with 10 bases between. This CDR3 contains 13 residues. The CDR3 region is CASSRSRDTEAFF. CDR3 nucleotide sequence: TGTGCCAGCAGCCGTAGCAGGGACACTGAAGCTTTCTTT.

The chain joins TRBV3-1 (or the pseudogene TRBV3-2) to TRBJ2-7; a weak D match, TRBD1 (5 bases). There are 14 residues in the CDR3. The V gene's germline CDR1 is LGHDT and CDR2 YNNKEL (reference sequence). Trimming removed 0 bases from V and 1 base from J, with 7 bases in between. Written as DNA, the CDR3 is TGTGCCAGCAGCCAAGATAGGGGATCCTACGAGCAGTACTTC. This codes for CASSQDRGSYEQYF.